Following are 23 T cell receptor beta chains from one sample sequenced in a study of cytomegalovirus exposure and HLA in healthy donors. 13 Jbeta primers and 60 Vbeta primers were used for the PCR. The protocol was immunoSEQ multiplex PCR, while the TCRdb copy is restricted to in-frame clones and leaves out a portion. The sample consists of 150,000 to 200,000 clones, approximately 80% of them appearing once. The sequenced sample was PBMCs. These TCRs come from a girl under 18 in good health and CMV-seropositive.

The CDR3 sequence is CASSPAPVEKLYGYTF. In nucleotides, the CDR3 is TGTGCCAGCAGTCCCGCCCCCGTTGAGAAGCTCTATGGCTACACCTTC. The chain links TRBV7-9 to TRBJ1-2; D remains unclear. The germline gives CDR1 SEHNR, CDR2 FQNEAQ (reference sequence). This CDR3 region has 16 residues. Between the trimmed V and J ends, which lost 6 bases and 4 bases, there was a span of 21 bases.

This clone came up many times. The genes are TRBV21-1 and TRBJ2-7; the table's D call of TRBD2 was not tested on the DNA. TRBV21-1 is a documented pseudogene. This CDR3 comprises 16 residues. CDR3 region: CASSSRPRLELDEQYF. The CDR3 DNA reads TGTGCCAGCAGCAGTCGGCCTAGACTAGAACTCGACGAGCAGTACTTC.

This clone was detected once. The chain carries TRBV29-1 and TRBJ2-1, with D perhaps matching TRBD1 (6 bases). V lost 4 bases and J 7 bases, leaving 26 bases between the germline ends. The CDR3 sequence is 17 residues long. Looked up from germline, CDR1 is SQVTM and CDR2 is ANQGSEA. CDR3 protein: CSVGLQGRRGMWNEQFF. CDR3 DNA: TGCAGCGTTGGGCTACAGGGACGCAGGGGAATGTGGAATGAGCAGTTCTTC.

The chain links TRBV5-4 to TRBJ2-7; TRBD2 matches at 8 bases. The length of the CDR3 is 15 residues. Germline V lookup: CDR1 SGHNT, CDR2 YYREEE (reference sequence). Germline trimming cut 4 bases from V and 4 bases from J; bases unmatched to any gene: 10. The CDR3 DNA follows: TGTGCCAGCAGCCCCTCCCAAGCGGGAGTGTACGAGCAGTACTTC. Encoded protein: CASSPSQAGVYEQYF.

This chain joins TRBV6-5 and TRBJ2-6; D is possibly TRBD2 (5 bases). The CDR3 is 16 residues long. Germline-derived CDR1 and CDR2 are MNHEY and SVGAGI. Trimming took off 0 bases at V and 1 base at J, with 7 bases between the two ends. The CDR3 loop is CASSYSLASGANVLTF. The CDR3, as DNA: TGTGCCAGCAGTTACTCGTTAGCGTCTGGGGCCAACGTCCTGACTTTC.

V gene TRBV5-1 combines with J gene TRBJ1-1, with D possibly TRBD1 on 5 matching bases. CDR3 length: 14 amino acids. The V gene lost 0 bases and the J gene lost 4 bases, with 10 bases spanning the gap. Germline loops: CDR1 SGHRS, CDR2 YFSETQ. The CDR3 nucleotides read TGCGCCAGCAGCTTGGGGGGCTTTTCCACTGAAGCTTTCTTT. Its translation: CASSLGGFSTEAFF.

The V and J genes are TRBV6-1 and TRBJ1-3; TRBD1 aligns across 9 bases. The CDR3 spans 15 residues. Looked up from germline, CDR1 is MNHNS and CDR2 is SASEGT. Trimming took 5 bases from V and 6 from J; bases not matched to a gene: 8. The CDR3 reads CASSPRQGVINTIYF. The DNA for the CDR3 is TGTGCCAGCAGTCCCCGACAGGGGGTGATAAACACCATATATTTT.

The chain has TRBV9 and TRBJ1-1; D may be TRBD1 (6 bases). With 5 bases removed from V and 1 base from J, the gap between germline ends came to 18 bases. Germline assignment: CDR1 SGDLS and CDR2 YYNGEE. The CDR3 spans 16 residues. CDR3 in DNA: TGTGCCAGCAGGCCAGGGGCCGGGACGGAGAACACTGAAGCTTTCTTT. Translating gives CASRPGAGTENTEAFF.

This sequence joins TRBV11-2 and TRBJ2-4; 11 nucleotides align to TRBD2. Unmatched junction bases numbered 0, after V lost 0 bases and J lost 11 bases. The length of the CDR3 is 13 residues. The V gene's germline CDR1 is SGHAT and CDR2 FQNNGV. The chain's CDR3 is CASSLELAGVQYF. DNA for the CDR3: TGTGCCAGCAGCTTAGAACTAGCGGGAGTTCAGTACTTC.

This clone turned up a few times. The rearrangement links TRBV12-5 to TRBJ1-1; D ambiguous. The length of the CDR3 is 14 residues. In germline, CDR1 is LGHNT, CDR2 FRNRAP. Trimming left V 1 base short and J 4 bases short, with 10 bases between. Here the CDR3 reads CASGLGPRGTEAFF. In DNA, the CDR3 is TGTGCTAGTGGTTTGGGCCCGCGGGGCACTGAAGCTTTCTTT.

V usage is TRBV4-2 and J usage is TRBJ2-1; 9 bases map to TRBD2. Unmatched junction bases numbered 4, after V lost 4 bases and J lost 0 bases. The CDR3 contains 16 residues. Looked up from germline, CDR1 is LGHNA and CDR2 is YNFKEQ. CDR3 coding DNA: TGTGCCAGCAGCCTAGGGACTAGCTACTCCTACAATGAGCAGTTCTTC. Its protein is CASSLGTSYSYNEQFF.

This clone turned up a few times. This sequence joins TRBV7-2 and TRBJ1-3, with D perhaps matching TRBD1 (5 bases). Germline V CDR1 and CDR2: SGHTA, FQGNSA. The length of the CDR3 is 11 residues. V lost 5 bases and J lost 10, with 9 bases in between. The CDR3 DNA sequence: TGTGCCAGCAGCACCCAGGGTACCATATATTTT. This codes for CASSTQGTIYF.

The V and J genes are TRBV7-9 and TRBJ2-7; D gene ambiguous. Trimming left V 5 bases short and J 3 bases short, with 5 bases between. CDR1 SEHNR and CDR2 FQNEAQ come from the germline V gene (reference sequence). The CDR3 runs to 11 residues. CDR3 protein: CASSPNYEQYF. The CDR3 DNA reads as TGTGCCAGCAGCCCCAACTACGAGCAGTACTTC.

This chain uses TRBV19 with TRBJ1-1; perhaps TRBD1 as D (6 bases). V lost 5 bases and J 1 base, leaving 14 bases between the germline ends. The CDR3 contains 15 residues. Per the germline V gene, CDR1 is LNHDA and CDR2 is SQIVND (reference sequence). The CDR3, as DNA: TGTGCCAGTAGTCCCCGGGGGGCCCGGAACACTGAAGCTTTCTTT. Translating gives CASSPRGARNTEAFF.

In the case of this clone: At one end the junction does not follow the germline gene, possibly because of a read error. V and J are TRBV7-7 and TRBJ2-5, with 9 positions matching TRBD2. Germline V gives CDR1 SSHAT, CDR2 FNYEAQ (reference sequence). This CDR3 region has 16 residues. CDR3 sequence reads: CASSLTQRGVQETQYF. The CDR3 DNA sequence: TGTGCTAGCAGCTTAACCCAGCGGGGGGTCCAAGAGACCCAGTACTTC.

This chain's CDR3 is CASSLDRLSNQPQHF. The CDR3 nucleotides read TGTGCCAGCAGCTTAGACAGACTTAGCAATCAGCCCCAGCATTTT. The chain couples TRBV5-8 to TRBJ1-5; perhaps TRBD1 as D (5 bases). CDR3 length equals 15 residues. CDR1 is SGHTS and CDR2 is YDEGEE in the germline V gene. Trimming left V 2 bases short and J 0 bases short, with 9 bases between.

The chain employs TRBV5-1 and TRBJ2-5, with 14 bases lining up with TRBD2. Germline V gene lookup returns CDR1 SGHRS and CDR2 YFSETQ. This CDR3 contains 16 residues. Trimming at V came to 4 bases and at J to 5 bases, leaving 7 bases not matched to a gene. The CDR3 loop is CASSTGTSGRRETQYF. Written as DNA, the CDR3 is TGCGCCAGCAGCACCGGGACTAGCGGGAGACGGGAGACCCAGTACTTC.

The chain couples TRBV11-3 to TRBJ2-7, with D unclear. This CDR3 contains 14 residues. Germline values: CDR1 SGHNT, CDR2 YENEEA. V lost 1 base and J 1 base, leaving 8 bases between the germline ends. CDR3 region: CASSLGAESYEQYF. DNA of the CDR3: TGTGCCAGCAGCTTAGGGGCAGAATCCTACGAGCAGTACTTC.

The chain couples TRBV30 to TRBJ2-1; 11 positions match TRBD2. Germline CDR1 reads GTSNPN; CDR2 reads SVGIG (reference sequence). The V gene end was trimmed by 2 bases and the J gene end by 6 bases; junction bases not matched to a gene: 6. The CDR3 loop spans 15 amino acids. CDR3 loop: CAWSLLTSGANEQFF. In DNA, the CDR3 is TGTGCCTGGAGTCTCCTGACTAGCGGGGCCAATGAGCAGTTCTTC.

This chain joins TRBV14 and TRBJ2-2; 9 nucleotides align to TRBD2. The CDR3 spans 15 residues. CDR1 is SGHDN, CDR2 FVKESK, per germline. With 1 base clipped from V and 5 bases from J, the junction kept 2 bases outside the gene matches. This chain's CDR3 is CASSQVLAGTGELFF. The DNA of the CDR3 is TGTGCCAGCAGCCAAGTGCTAGCGGGGACCGGGGAGCTGTTTTTT.

The CDR3 loop reads CASSAGGVPYEQYF. DNA for the CDR3: TGTGCCAGCAGCGCCGGGGGGGTTCCCTACGAGCAGTACTTC. This chain links TRBV7-8 with TRBJ2-7, with TRBD2 matching 8 bases. Germline CDR1 is SGHVS and CDR2 is FQNEAQ. CDR3 size: 14 residues. Germline trimming cut 5 bases from V and 2 bases from J; bases unmatched to any gene: 5.

Regarding this clone: The sample holds other DNA sequences that translate to the same CDR3. This sequence joins TRBV9 and TRBJ2-3; 7 nucleotides align to TRBD2. The V gene end was trimmed by 2 bases and the J gene end by 3 bases; junction bases not matched to a gene: 3. The CDR3 is made up of 14 amino acids. Germline V gene data show CDR1 as SGDLS and CDR2 as YYNGEE. CDR3 DNA sequence: TGTGCCAGCAGCGTCTCCGGGGGGACAGATACGCAGTATTTT. As protein: CASSVSGGTDTQYF.

This chain joins TRBV7-9 and TRBJ2-3; 10 bases fit TRBD2. Per the germline V gene, CDR1 is SEHNR and CDR2 is FQNEAQ (reference sequence). The CDR3 extends over 19 amino acids. With 1 base clipped from V and 0 bases from J, the junction kept 10 bases outside the gene matches. The CDR3, as DNA: TGTGCCAGCAGCTTAGGAAGGTTAGCGGGAGGCCATAGCACAGATACGCAGTATTTT. This translates into CASSLGRLAGGHSTDTQYF.